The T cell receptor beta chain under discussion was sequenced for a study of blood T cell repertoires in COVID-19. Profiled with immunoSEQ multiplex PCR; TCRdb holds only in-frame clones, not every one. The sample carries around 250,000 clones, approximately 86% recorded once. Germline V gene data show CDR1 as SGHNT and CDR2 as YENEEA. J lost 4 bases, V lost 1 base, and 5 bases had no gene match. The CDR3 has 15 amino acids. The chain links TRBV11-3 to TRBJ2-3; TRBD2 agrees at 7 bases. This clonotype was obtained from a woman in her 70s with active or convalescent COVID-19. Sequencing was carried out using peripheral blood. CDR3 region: CASSLAAGRADTQYF. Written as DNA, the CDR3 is TGTGCCAGCAGCTTAGCGGCGGGGAGGGCAGATACGCAGTATTTT.